This T cell receptor beta chain emerged from a study of T-cell reconstitution after alpha-beta-depleted transplantation in children. During its preparation, the TCRbeta library received unique molecular identifiers. TCRdb passed the PCR reads through MiXCR, listing each CDR3 protein once. The sample yields around 450,000 distinct CDR3 sequences, 10% to 13% seen once. Comment on this clonotype: Its antigen is not identified. A read error may be the cause here, since a much bigger clone is one base away.

Broader study findings: After one year, T-cell counts and TCRbeta diversity mostly came from new T cells.

Germline V gives CDR1 MNHEY, CDR2 SVGAGI. The length of the CDR3 is 18 residues. The J gene is TRBJ2-3, the V gene TRBV6-5, with 15 bases fitting TRBD2. This specimen consisted of PBMCs, obtained before TCRalphabeta/CD19-depleted stem cell transplant. The origin of this receptor is a child younger than 10 with inherited bone marrow failure, due to receive a stem cell transplant. The CDR3 nucleotides are TGTCCCAGCAGTAACCCGGGACTAGCGGGAGGAAGGGCAGATACGCAGTATTTT. It translates to CPSSNPGLAGGRADTQYF.